This T cell receptor beta chain was recorded in a study of blood T cell repertoires in COVID-19. The CDR3 has 16 amino acids. V shed 6 bases and J shed 2 bases, with 16 bases lying between them. Germline loops: CDR1 MNHEY, CDR2 SMNVEV (reference sequence). Original processing methods: Estimation of nucleated cell counts relied on the amplification of reference gene primers. Generated by immunoSEQ multiplex PCR, the TCRdb table keeps only in-frame clones and is missing some. For V, J and clone size, that table is used; D and trimming come from the DNA. The sample carries around 150,000 clones, approximately 87% recorded once.

The source of this sequence is a woman between 50 and 59 years old who had recovered from COVID-19. The specimen sequenced was PBMCs or T cells enriched from blood (not recorded which). The chain links TRBV27 to TRBJ1-4, with a tentative D call TRBD1 (5 bases). CDR3 residues: CASRPVGGLTNEKLFF. In nucleotides, the CDR3 is TGTGCCAGCAGACCCGTGGGGGGACTCACTAATGAAAAACTGTTTTTT.